This T cell receptor beta chain was observed in a study of blood T cell repertoires in COVID-19. Study information: Italy, Spain and the United States were the sources of the convalescent and acute COVID-19 samples. Sources were T cells, B-cell-depleted T cells, or PBMCs; the material itself was cDNA or gDNA.

How the authors handled the data: Quantification of nucleated cells was approximated via reference gene primer amplification. Produced via immunoSEQ multiplex PCR; TCRdb's table is partial and in-frame only. The V and J calls and the clone size are those of that table, but D and trimming were determined from the DNA. The sample carries 48,000 or so clones, more than 75% recorded once. This clone was seen only once. The CDR3 spans 15 residues. Germline values: CDR1 SGHVS, CDR2 FQNEAQ. The germline V and J ends were trimmed by 5 bases and 9 bases, with 20 bases remaining between them. The gene calls are TRBV7-8 and TRBJ1-5; D might be TRBD1 (6 bases). This receptor was taken from a woman between 55 and 75 years old with acute or convalescent COVID-19. The sample consisted of peripheral blood. CDR3 amino acids: CASSGGGPVEGPQHF. CDR3 DNA: TGTGCCAGCAGCGGGGGGGGGCCTGTGGAAGGGCCCCAGCATTTT.